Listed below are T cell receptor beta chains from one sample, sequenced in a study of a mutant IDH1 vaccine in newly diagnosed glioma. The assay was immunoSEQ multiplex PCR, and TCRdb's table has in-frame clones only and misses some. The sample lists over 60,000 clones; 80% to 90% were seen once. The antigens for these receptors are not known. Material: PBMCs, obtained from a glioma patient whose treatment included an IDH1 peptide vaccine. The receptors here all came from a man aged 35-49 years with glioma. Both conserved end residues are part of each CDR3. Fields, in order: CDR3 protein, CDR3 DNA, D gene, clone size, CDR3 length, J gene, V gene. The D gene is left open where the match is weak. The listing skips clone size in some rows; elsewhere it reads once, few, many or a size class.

CASTTGDKGYTF	TGTGCCAGTACGACAGGGGATAAGGGCTACACCTTC	TRBD1	NA	12	TRBJ1-2	TRBV6-1
CASSFESIVGQAKYEQYF	TGTGCCAGCAGCTTTGAGTCTATTGTCGGACAGGCCAAATACGAGCAGTACTTC	TRBD1	NA	18	TRBJ2-7	TRBV7-8
CASGGLAGTGTGELFF	TGTGCCAGCGGAGGTTTGGCGGGGACGGGCACCGGGGAGCTGTTTTTT	NA	NA	16	TRBJ2-2	TRBV28
CASSPVLVFHNEQFF	TGTGCCAGTAGCCCCGTACTAGTCTTCCACAATGAGCAGTTCTTC	NA	NA	15	TRBJ2-1	TRBV19
CSVGETETQYF	TGCAGCGTTGGCGAGACGGAGACCCAGTACTTC	NA	NA	11	TRBJ2-5	TRBV29-1
CASSLFAGGLRNEQFF	TGTGCCAGCAGTTTATTCGCGGGAGGCCTTCGGAATGAGCAGTTCTTC	TRBD2	few	16	TRBJ2-1	TRBV28
CASSLGQGHYGYTF	TGTGCCAGCAGCCTTGGACAGGGCCACTATGGCTACACCTTC	TRBD1	NA	14	TRBJ1-2	TRBV11-2
CASSQQGQGGNEQYF	TGTGCCAGCAGCCAGCAGGGACAGGGGGGGAACGAGCAGTACTTC	TRBD1	NA	15	TRBJ2-7	TRBV6-5
CASSLQGGNTEAFF	TGCGCCAGCAGCTTGCAGGGGGGGAACACTGAAGCTTTCTTT	TRBD1	NA	14	TRBJ1-1	TRBV5-1
CSVPGLTGGYTF	TGCAGCGTGCCGGGATTGACGGGGGGCTACACCTTC	NA	few	12	TRBJ1-2	TRBV29-1
CASTRPVRAEAFF	TGTGCCAGCACCCGCCCCGTGAGGGCTGAAGCTTTCTTT	NA	NA	13	TRBJ1-1	TRBV6-1
CASSLGQSQYF	TGTGCCAGCAGCTTGGGACAGTCGCAGTACTTC	TRBD1	NA	11	TRBJ2-7	TRBV7-8
CASSSPRGTGDYEQYF	TGTGCCAGCAGCTCACCGAGGGGGACAGGGGACTACGAGCAGTACTTC	TRBD1	NA	16	TRBJ2-7	TRBV7-8
CASSLFRHRLNQPQHF	TGTGCCAGCAGTTTATTCCGGCACAGGCTCAATCAGCCCCAGCATTTT	NA	few	16	TRBJ1-5	TRBV28
CASSFPPRNEQFF	TGTGCCAGCAGCTTCCCTCCTAGGAATGAGCAGTTCTTC	NA	NA	13	TRBJ2-1	TRBV13
CASSERTLSYEQYF	TGTGCCAGCAGCGAGCGGACACTCTCCTACGAGCAGTACTTC	NA	NA	14	TRBJ2-7	TRBV13
CASSLKPRHGGSEQYF	TGTGCCAGCAGCTTAAAACCGCGGCACGGGGGATCCGAGCAGTACTTC	NA	NA	16	TRBJ2-7	TRBV11-3
CAAWSDRLSGNTIYF	TGCGCCGCGTGGTCGGACAGGCTTTCTGGAAACACCATATATTTT	TRBD1	NA	15	TRBJ1-3	TRBV10-2
CASSSTGTGGAGYF	TGTGCCAGCAGCTCGACCGGGACAGGGGGCGCAGGGTACTTC	TRBD1	NA	14	TRBJ2-7	TRBV11-2
CASGGTTYQPQHF	TGTGCCAGCGGGGGGACAACATATCAGCCCCAGCATTTT	NA	NA	13	TRBJ1-5	TRBV6-1
CSVEIPRTGVTGELFF	TGCAGCGTTGAAATCCCCCGGACAGGGGTCACCGGGGAGCTGTTTTTT	TRBD1	once	16	TRBJ2-2	TRBV29-1
CASSLGASRETQYF	TGTGCCAGCAGCTTAGGGGCTAGCCGGGAGACCCAGTACTTC	NA	NA	14	TRBJ2-5	TRBV11-2